The present T cell receptor (beta chain) was sequenced within a study of blood T cell repertoires in COVID-19. The assay was immunoSEQ multiplex PCR, and TCRdb's table has in-frame clones only and misses some. Found here are 220,000 or so clones, 84% of them singletons; the top ten hold 5.5% to 7.5%. The TCR originated in a woman in her thirties or forties who had recovered from COVID-19. Material for sequencing was PBMCs or T cells enriched from blood (not recorded which).

CDR3 bases: TGTGCCAGCAGTGAATGGGCAGGAGGGAAAACTGAAGCTTTCTTT. Residues: CASSEWAGGKTEAFF. The V and J genes are TRBV6-1 and TRBJ1-1; D unresolved. The V gene lost 2 bases and the J gene lost 5 bases, with 15 bases spanning the gap. The germline V gene has CDR1 MNHNS and CDR2 SASEGT. There are 15 residues in the CDR3.